One and the same sample provided the 7 T cell receptor beta chains below, sequenced in a study of PD-1 blockade in classical Hodgkin lymphoma (dated by TCRdb to 2018 to 2020). Per the publication, the time point label means: cycle 2 day 1 (C2D1) of nivolumab. Every trial patient had relapsed after autologous stem cell transplantation, and cohorts A, B and C differed in prior brentuximab vedotin exposure. Libraries were built with the immunoSEQ multiplex PCR assay. Entries here come from immuneACCESS through TCRdb and include only in-frame sequences with V and J called. Some clones fail to appear in such tables; in the studies checked, an unresolved V gene covers under half of the shortfall, and the cause of the remainder is unknown. The sample has 100,000 to 130,000 clones on record, 80% to 90% of them singletons. The ten top clones hold about 20% of the sample. The specimen comprised peripheral blood mononuclear cells (PBMCs), sampled before the second cycle of nivolumab. The receptors were sampled from a human donor with classical Hodgkin lymphoma.

This chain joins TRBV9 and TRBJ2-1, with 9 bases that match TRBD1. Germline V gene data show CDR1 as SGDLS and CDR2 as YYNGEE. The CDR3 sequence is 15 residues long. J was trimmed by 10 bases and V by 3 bases; bases with no gene match: 11. CDR3 bases: TGTGCCAGCAGCGAGCTGGGACAGGGAGTTGGAGAGCAGTTCTTC. The encoded protein is CASSELGQGVGEQFF.

The V and J genes are TRBV5-5 and TRBJ2-4; 10 bases match TRBD1. The CDR3 is 15 amino acids. Germline CDR1 and CDR2: SGHKS and YYEKEE (reference sequence). Trimming removed 3 bases from V and 11 bases from J; junction bases left unmatched: 11. DNA of the CDR3: TGTGCCAGCAGCTCTGACAGGGGGCTGATGGCATTTCAGTACTTC. It translates to CASSSDRGLMAFQYF. Together with reference TRBV5-5 and TRBJ2-4, the CDR3 gives the full variable domain: DAGVTQSPTHLIKTRGQQVTLRCSPISGHKSVSWYQQVLGQGPQFIFQYYEKEERGRGNFPDRFSARQFPNYSSELNVNALLLGDSALYLCASSSDRGLMAFQYFGAGTRLSVL.

The chain is built from TRBV6-5 and TRBJ2-7; D not resolved. The CDR3 extends over 13 amino acids. Per germline, CDR1 MNHEY and CDR2 SVGAGI. Deletions cut 6 bases from V and 0 bases from J, with 9 bases between. The CDR3 reads CASRSGNSYEQYF. CDR3 nucleotides: TGTGCCAGCAGGTCCGGCAACTCCTACGAGCAGTACTTC.

The sample holds a few counts of this clone. The V gene is TRBV7-2, the J gene TRBJ1-3; 7 nucleotides agree with TRBD1. J gave up 2 bases and V 4 bases, and 5 bases lay outside the gene matches. Germline CDR1 and CDR2: SGHTA and FQGNSA. The CDR3 has 15 amino acids. CDR3 bases: TGTGCCAGCAGCTCCGAGACAGGGACTGGAAACACCATATATTTT. Translated, it gives CASSSETGTGNTIYF. Full variable domain (outside the CDR3, taken from reference TRBV7-2 and TRBJ1-3): GAGVSQSPSNKVTEKGKDVELRCDPISGHTALYWYRQSLGQGLEFLIYFQGNSAPDKSGLPSDRFSAERTGGSVSTLTIQRTQQEDSAVYLCASSSETGTGNTIYFGEGSWLTVV.

The chain links TRBV4-2 to TRBJ2-3; 11 nucleotides align to TRBD2. Germline values: CDR1 LGHNA, CDR2 YNFKEQ. The junction had 7 bases not matched to a gene; V was cut back by 8 bases and J by 6 bases. This CDR3 has 14 amino acids. The CDR3 reads CASSTTSGIDTQYF. DNA of the CDR3: TGTGCCAGCTCGACGACTAGCGGGATTGATACGCAGTATTTT.

This clone was counted a single time. This sequence joins TRBV19 and TRBJ1-5; D unresolved. CDR3 size: 13 residues. Germline V CDR1 and CDR2: LNHDA, SQIVND (reference sequence). Trimming removed 0 bases from V and 5 bases from J, with 5 bases in between. The CDR3 sequence is CASSIDIDQPQHF. CDR3 nucleotides: TGTGCCAGTAGTATAGATATAGATCAGCCCCAGCATTTT.

The rearrangement joins TRBV27 to TRBJ2-3, with TRBD1 identical over 10 bases. This CDR3 is 15 amino acids long. Trimming took 5 bases from V and 6 from J; bases not matched to a gene: 8. Germline V gene data show CDR1 as MNHEY and CDR2 as SMNVEV (reference sequence). CDR3 residues: CASSRGDRGGDTQYF. The CDR3 DNA reads as TGTGCCAGCAGTCGAGGGGACAGGGGAGGGGATACGCAGTATTTT.